The following is a TCR beta chain sequence with its context. This record comes from a study of T-cell reconstitution after alpha-beta-depleted transplantation in children. CDR3 length equals 17 residues. The V end lost 1 base, the J end lost 3 bases, and 20 bases lay between the germline ends. Germline V gives CDR1 SGHRS, CDR2 YFSETQ. Preparing the TCRbeta library involved the use of unique molecular identifiers. TCRdb redid the calling of the PCR reads with MiXCR, one entry per CDR3 protein. The sample lists 200,000 to 300,000 distinct CDR3 sequences, around 11% occurring once. The specimen was PBMCs from the stem cell graft donor, collected from the stem cell graft. The clonotype was recovered from a human donor who donated a stem cell graft to a child with acute lymphoblastic leukemia. The chain recombines TRBV5-1 with TRBJ2-7; D might be TRBD1 (6 bases). Here the CDR3 reads CASSLKDFEDRIYEQYF. CDR3 sequence (DNA): TGCGCCAGCAGCTTGAAGGACTTCGAGGACAGAATCTACGAGCAGTACTTC.